This TCR beta chain emerged from a study of T cell repertoires in cytomegalovirus infection. Study-wide background: Indications of both CMV infection and matching HLA type were provided by public TCR beta signatures.

Overall study findings and caveats: There were HLA-C-restricted CMV-specific TCR beta clonotypes dominating the ex vivo response. Individuals carrying CMV plus the relevant HLA were identified by cumulative frequency of public TCR beta families.

This clonotype turned up a few times. The antigen is undetermined. One entry per CDR3 protein results from TCRdb running MiXCR on the reads. The table lists some 400,000 distinct CDR3 sequences, 15% to 20% of them singletons. Germline-derived CDR1 and CDR2 are SQVTM and ANQGSEA. The CDR3 loop spans 14 amino acids. The V and J ends lost 4 bases and 6 bases, in that order; junction bases with no gene match: 6. The TCR was taken from a human donor in good health (CMV status not recorded). Some clones in this sample may be carry-over from other donors' samples. V is TRBV29-1 and J is TRBJ2-1; the match to TRBD2 covers 10 bases. The sequenced sample was PBMCs. DNA of the CDR3: TGCAGCGTTGCCGGACTAGCGGACAGCAATGAGCAGTTCTTC. This encodes CSVAGLADSNEQFF.